The 5 T cell receptor beta chains given below trace back to one sample, sequenced in a study of blood T cells in healthy people across ages. Combining a sample-barcoded 5' primer with a J-beta primer mix, a second PCR ran for roughly 7 to 11 cycles. TCRdb processed the 5' RACE reads anew with MiXCR; each CDR3 protein has one entry. The sample yields hundreds of thousands of distinct CDR3 sequences, 40% to 50% seen once. The sequenced material came from blood. These receptors were taken from a man aged 60 to 69 in good health.

This clonotype was counted only a few times. The J gene is TRBJ2-3, the V gene TRBV3-1; D may correspond to TRBD1 or TRBD2 (6 bases each). This CDR3 region has 15 residues. V gave up 1 base and J gave up 2 bases, with 10 bases separating them. CDR1 LGHDT and CDR2 YNNKEL come from the germline V gene (reference sequence). The CDR3: CASSQVGGPTDTQYF. The CDR3, as DNA: TGTGCCAGCAGCCAAGTCGGGGGCCCCACAGATACGCAGTATTTT.

V gene TRBV5-6 combines with J gene TRBJ2-1; maybe TRBD2 (6 bases). Germline V lookup: CDR1 SGHDT, CDR2 YYEEEE. The CDR3 runs 17 residues. V lost 4 bases to trimming and J lost 6 bases, with 23 bases between them. The CDR3 DNA reads as TGTGCCAGCAGCACCTACCGAGCTAGCGCGAATCTCAATGAGCAGTTCTTC. Its translation: CASSTYRASANLNEQFF.

The CDR3 nucleotides read TGTGCCAGCAGCTTCCCCGGGACTAGCGGGGGGCCCTCCAATGAGCAGTTCTTC. Translated, it gives CASSFPGTSGGPSNEQFF. The chain links TRBV7-3 to TRBJ2-1; 15 nucleotides line up with TRBD2. The germline V gene has CDR1 SGHTA and CDR2 FQGTGA. The CDR3 is made up of 18 amino acids. V shed 3 bases, J shed 6 bases, and the junction held 9 bases outside the gene matches. Based on the CDR3 plus reference TRBV7-3 and TRBJ2-1, the full variable domain is GAGVSQTPSNKVTEKGKYVELRCDPISGHTALYWYRQSLGQGPEFLIYFQGTGAADDSGLPNDRFFAVRPEGSVSTLKIQRTERGDSAVYLCASSFPGTSGGPSNEQFFGPGTRLTVL.

This chain connects TRBV4-1 to TRBJ2-5; TRBD2 is a possible D gene (6 bases). The V end lost 1 base, the J end lost 5 bases, and 14 bases lay between the germline ends. CDR3 length: 15 residues. Per the germline V gene, CDR1 is MGHRA and CDR2 is YSYEKL. CDR3 in amino acids: CASSQVYLGGETQYF. In DNA, the CDR3 is TGCGCCAGCAGCCAAGTGTACCTAGGAGGGGAGACCCAGTACTTC.

V usage is TRBV12-3 or TRBV12-4 and J usage is TRBJ2-5; TRBD1 matches 9 bases. The DNA end favors TRBJ2-7, so the J call may be wrong. The CDR3 covers 14 residues. CDR3 sequence: CASSLPDRGYEQYF. The DNA for the CDR3 is TGTGCCAGCAGTTTGCCGGACAGGGGTTACGAGCAGTACTTC.